This entry lists 20 T cell receptor beta chains sequenced from one sample in a study of OX40 agonist ivuxolimab in advanced cancers. Clones were read by immunoSEQ multiplex PCR, and TCRdb kept only the in-frame ones, dropping some. The sample lists 30,000 to 40,000 clones, roughly 81% occurring once. The source material was CD4+ or CD8+ T cells sorted from blood, sampled in a trial of the OX40 agonist ivuxolimab. All receptors come from an adult with an advanced solid tumor such as melanoma, head and neck, liver or kidney cancer.

The chain combines TRBV2 with TRBJ2-7; D call uncertain. This CDR3 has 13 residues. Germline V gene lookup returns CDR1 SNHLY and CDR2 FYNNEI. V was pared by 4 bases and J by 0 bases, with 7 bases between. CDR3 sequence reads: CASSATDSYEQYF. Here the CDR3 DNA reads TGTGCCAGCAGTGCTACAGACTCCTACGAGCAGTACTTC. Supplemented by reference TRBV2 and TRBJ2-7, the full variable domain reads EPEVTQTPSHQVTQMGQEVILRCVPISNHLYFYWYRQILGQKVEFLVSFYNNEISEKSEIFDDQFSVERPDGSNFTLKIRSTKLEDSAMYFCASSATDSYEQYFGPGTRLTVT.

The chain links TRBV28 to TRBJ1-2, with unresolved D. V shed 3 bases and J shed 0 bases, with 8 bases lying between them. Per the germline V gene, CDR1 is MDHEN and CDR2 is SYDVKM. The CDR3 spans 14 residues. This CDR3 is CASSFHATNYGYTF. The DNA for the CDR3 is TGTGCCAGCAGTTTCCATGCGACTAACTATGGCTACACCTTC.

V and J are TRBV11-2 and TRBJ2-7, with D possibly TRBD1 on 6 matching bases. With 7 bases removed from V and 6 bases from J, the gap between germline ends came to 10 bases. Per the germline V gene, CDR1 is SGHAT and CDR2 is FQNNGV. There are 11 residues in the CDR3. The CDR3 region has the DNA TGTGCCAGCACCCAAGGGGGCGAGCAGTACTTC. Amino acids: CASTQGGEQYF.

This sequence joins TRBV7-9 and TRBJ1-1, with TRBD1 matching 7 bases. Germline V gene sequence: CDR1 SEHNR, CDR2 FQNEAQ (reference sequence). The junction had 11 bases not matched to a gene; V was cut back by 4 bases and J by 0 bases. This CDR3 has 17 residues. CDR3 loop: CASSSDRRGHLNTEAFF. The CDR3 DNA follows: TGTGCCAGCAGCTCCGATAGGAGGGGGCACCTGAACACTGAAGCTTTCTTT. Full variable domain (missing parts from reference TRBV7-9 and TRBJ1-1): DTGVSQNPRHKITKRGQNVTFRCDPISEHNRLYWYRQTLGQGPEFLTYFQNEAQLEKSRLLSDRFSAERPKGSFSTLEIQRTEQGDSAMYLCASSSDRRGHLNTEAFFGQGTRLTVV.

This clone was observed a handful of times. The chain recombines TRBV7-9 with TRBJ1-1; D is perhaps TRBD1 (5 bases). The V end lost 0 bases, the J end lost 3 bases, and 5 bases lay between the germline ends. In germline, CDR1 is SEHNR, CDR2 FQNEAQ (reference sequence). This CDR3 is 13 amino acids long. The chain's CDR3 is CASSLAGHTEAFF. The CDR3 DNA follows: TGTGCCAGCAGCTTAGCGGGGCACACTGAAGCTTTCTTT.

The V and J genes are TRBV30 and TRBJ1-4, with D unresolved. The germline V and J ends were trimmed by 2 bases and 5 bases, with 9 bases remaining between them. The CDR3 runs to 13 residues. Germline V lookup: CDR1 GTSNPN, CDR2 SVGIG (reference sequence). The CDR3 region has the DNA TGTGCCTGGAGTCGGCAGGTGAATGAAAAACTGTTTTTT. It is translated as CAWSRQVNEKLFF.

In this sample, this clone turned up once. The rearrangement uses TRBV28 and TRBJ1-1; D is perhaps TRBD1 (6 bases). The CDR3 covers 15 residues. The V gene's germline CDR1 is MDHEN and CDR2 SYDVKM. V gave up 8 bases and J gave up 5 bases, with 21 bases separating them. The CDR3 DNA reads TGTGCCAGCGCCCGGGGGGGCCCCCGGGGTACTGAAGCTTTCTTT. It specifies CASARGGPRGTEAFF. Looking up the rest from reference TRBV28 and TRBJ1-1 gives the full variable domain: DVKVTQSSRYLVKRTGEKVFLECVQDMDHENMFWYRQDPGLGLRLIYFSYDVKMKEKGDIPEGYSVSREKKERFSLILESASTNQTSMYLCASARGGPRGTEAFFGQGTRLTVV.

The V gene is TRBV14, the J gene TRBJ1-4, with 9 nucleotides matching TRBD1. Trimming cost V 4 bases and J 8 bases; bases outside gene matches: 8. From germline, CDR1 is SGHDN and CDR2 FVKESK. The CDR3 spans 15 residues. In DNA form, the CDR3 reads TGTGCCAGCAGCCGCGTCCACAGGGGGCGCGAAAAACTGTTTTTT. Translating it yields CASSRVHRGREKLFF. The whole variable domain, filled in from reference TRBV14 and TRBJ1-4, reads EAGVTQFPSHSVIEKGQTVTLRCDPISGHDNLYWYRRVMGKEIKFLLHFVKESKQDESGMPNNRFLAERTGGTYSTLKVQPAELEDSGVYFCASSRVHRGREKLFFGSGTQLSVL.

This clone showed up just a few times. The rearrangement links TRBV9 to TRBJ2-7; 8 nucleotides agree with TRBD1. V trimming: 3 bases; J trimming: 3 bases; junction bases outside the gene matches: 5. This CDR3 region has 14 residues. The germline CDR1 and CDR2 sequences are SGDLS and YYNGEE. The CDR3 reads CASSDGTGDYEQYF. The DNA for the CDR3 is TGTGCCAGCAGCGACGGGACAGGAGACTACGAGCAGTACTTC.

V usage is TRBV11-3 and J usage is TRBJ2-1; weak D call: TRBD2 (6 bases). The germline V gene has CDR1 SGHNT and CDR2 YENEEA. This CDR3 has 16 amino acids. Trimming removed 4 bases at V and 3 bases at J, with 16 bases between. The CDR3 nucleotides read TGTGCCAGCAGCTCCGAGACTAGTGGGATCTACAATGAGCAGTTCTTC. Translation: CASSSETSGIYNEQFF.

This clone is medium-sized within its sample. The chain joins TRBV14 to TRBJ1-2; no clear D gene. V lost 0 bases and J lost 7, with 12 bases in between. The CDR3 totals 14 residues. The germline V gene has CDR1 SGHDN and CDR2 FVKESK. This chain's CDR3 is CASSQDQWGVGYTF. In DNA form, the CDR3 reads TGTGCCAGCAGCCAAGATCAGTGGGGTGTTGGCTACACCTTC.

The DNA of the CDR3 is TGTGCCAGCAGCTCCCTCAACAGCGGGGGGGCGTCGGAGACCCAGTACTTC. Protein product: CASSSLNSGGASETQYF. The rearrangement joins TRBV11-1 to TRBJ2-5; 10 bases are shared with TRBD2. The junction had 13 bases not matched to a gene; V was cut back by 4 bases and J by 5 bases. The CDR3 has 17 amino acids. Germline lookup yields CDR1 SGHAT and CDR2 FQDESV (reference sequence).

The rearrangement links TRBV6-5 to TRBJ1-1; unclear D gene. V lost 0 bases and J lost 5, with 13 bases in between. Looked up from germline, CDR1 is MNHEY and CDR2 is SVGAGI. The CDR3 loop spans 15 amino acids. DNA for the CDR3: TGTGCCAGCAGTTACTCGACTGGGTTTGGGACTGAAGCTTTCTTT. Its translation is CASSYSTGFGTEAFF.

This chain links TRBV7-6 with TRBJ2-7; D may be TRBD1 (5 bases). Germline V gene sequence: CDR1 SGHVS, CDR2 FNYEAQ. The CDR3 contains 15 residues. V was clipped by 1 base and J by 6 bases, with 16 bases between them. CDR3 sequence (DNA): TGTGCCAGCAGCTTAGGATACGGCAGGGTTGGCGAGCAGTACTTC. It codes for CASSLGYGRVGEQYF.

V and J are TRBV28 and TRBJ1-5; perhaps TRBD1 as D (5 bases). Per germline, CDR1 MDHEN and CDR2 SYDVKM. Between the trimmed V and J ends, which lost 8 bases and 4 bases, there was a span of 18 bases. This CDR3 is built from 15 residues. CDR3 region: CASYSGTILNQPQHF. In DNA, the CDR3 is TGTGCCAGCTATTCCGGGACGATTTTGAATCAGCCCCAGCATTTT. Variable domain in full (rest from reference TRBV28 and TRBJ1-5): DVKVTQSSRYLVKRTGEKVFLECVQDMDHENMFWYRQDPGLGLRLIYFSYDVKMKEKGDIPEGYSVSREKKERFSLILESASTNQTSMYLCASYSGTILNQPQHFGDGTRLSIL.

The chain is built from TRBV18 and TRBJ1-1; D unclear. Germline V gives CDR1 KGHSH, CDR2 LQKENI. V gave up 3 bases and J gave up 2 bases, with 4 bases separating them. This CDR3 is 12 amino acids long. CDR3 loop: CASSPRNTEAFF. In nucleotides, the CDR3 is TGTGCCAGCTCACCCCGAAACACTGAAGCTTTCTTT.

The chain carries TRBV27 and TRBJ1-4; D ambiguous. Germline CDR1 reads MNHEY; CDR2 reads SMNVEV (reference sequence). V shed 3 bases and J shed 5 bases, with 10 bases lying between them. There are 14 residues in the CDR3. CDR3 DNA: TGTGCCAGCAGTTTCTCTGGCCCGAATGAAAAACTGTTTTTT. Encoded protein: CASSFSGPNEKLFF.

V gene TRBV28 combines with J gene TRBJ1-1; 7 nucleotides match TRBD1. After removal of 4 bases from V and 1 base from J, the junction contained 9 bases not matched to a gene. Germline V lookup: CDR1 MDHEN, CDR2 SYDVKM. The CDR3 is 16 amino acids. The CDR3 sequence is CASSYRGRTGNTEAFF. The DNA of the CDR3 is TGTGCCAGCAGTTACCGGGGGAGGACAGGGAACACTGAAGCTTTCTTT.

The genes are TRBV7-9 and TRBJ2-2; 11 nucleotides agree with TRBD2. The V and J ends lost 3 bases and 7 bases, in that order; junction bases with no gene match: 10. This CDR3 contains 17 residues. Germline V gene sequence: CDR1 SEHNR, CDR2 FQNEAQ (reference sequence). CDR3 sequence (DNA): TGTGCCAGCAGCTTTATTTTAGCGGGAGGGCCAGTCGGGGAGCTGTTTTTT. It yields the protein CASSFILAGGPVGELFF.

V gene TRBV4-3 combines with J gene TRBJ2-3; TRBD2 aligns across 8 bases. The J segment lost 2 bases and the V segment lost 6 bases, leaving 7 bases of the junction unmatched. Germline assignment: CDR1 LGHNA and CDR2 YSLEER. CDR3 length equals 15 residues. The CDR3 here is CASSQISGATDTQYF. CDR3 sequence (DNA): TGCGCCAGCAGTCAAATTAGCGGGGCCACAGATACGCAGTATTTT.